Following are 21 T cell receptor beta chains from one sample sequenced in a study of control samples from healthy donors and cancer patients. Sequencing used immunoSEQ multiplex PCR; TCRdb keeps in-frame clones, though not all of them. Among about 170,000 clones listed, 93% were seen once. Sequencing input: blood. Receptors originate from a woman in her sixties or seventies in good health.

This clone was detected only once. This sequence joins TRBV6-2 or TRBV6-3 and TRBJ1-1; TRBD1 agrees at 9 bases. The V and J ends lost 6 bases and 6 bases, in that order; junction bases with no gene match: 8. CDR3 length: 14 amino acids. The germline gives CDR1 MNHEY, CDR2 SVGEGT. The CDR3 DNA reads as TGTGCCAGCAGCCCCGGGACAGGGTTCGCTGAAGCTTTCTTT. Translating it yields CASSPGTGFAEAFF.

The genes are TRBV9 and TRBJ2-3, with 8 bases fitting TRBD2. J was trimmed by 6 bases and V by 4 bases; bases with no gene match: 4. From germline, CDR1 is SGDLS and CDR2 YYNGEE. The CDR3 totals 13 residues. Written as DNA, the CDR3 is TGTGCCAGCAGCACCCGGGGGGGCGATACGCAGTATTTT. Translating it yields CASSTRGGDTQYF.

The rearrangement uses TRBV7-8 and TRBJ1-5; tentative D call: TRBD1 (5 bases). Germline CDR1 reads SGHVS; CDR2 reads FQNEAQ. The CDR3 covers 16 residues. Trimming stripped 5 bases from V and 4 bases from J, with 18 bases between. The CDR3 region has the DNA TGTGCCAGCAGCCCCGGGGACGGAGGTGTGAATCAGCCCCAGCATTTT. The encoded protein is CASSPGDGGVNQPQHF.

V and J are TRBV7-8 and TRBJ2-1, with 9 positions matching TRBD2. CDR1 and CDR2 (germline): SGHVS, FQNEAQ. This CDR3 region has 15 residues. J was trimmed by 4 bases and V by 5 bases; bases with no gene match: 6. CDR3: CASSPGLASYNEQFF. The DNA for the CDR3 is TGTGCCAGCAGCCCGGGACTAGCATCATACAATGAGCAGTTCTTC.

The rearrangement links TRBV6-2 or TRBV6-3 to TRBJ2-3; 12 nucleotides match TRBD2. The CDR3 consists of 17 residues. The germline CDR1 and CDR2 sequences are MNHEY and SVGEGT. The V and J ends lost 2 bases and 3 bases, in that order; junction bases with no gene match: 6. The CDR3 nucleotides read TGTGCCAGCAGTTACGCACCCGGGACTAGCGGGACAGATACGCAGTATTTT. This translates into CASSYAPGTSGTDTQYF.

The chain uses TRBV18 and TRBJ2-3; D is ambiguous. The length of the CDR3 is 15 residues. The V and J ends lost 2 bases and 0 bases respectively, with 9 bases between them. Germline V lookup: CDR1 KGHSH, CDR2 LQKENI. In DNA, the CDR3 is TGTGCCAGCTCACCAAACGTCGGGAGCACAGATACGCAGTATTTT. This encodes CASSPNVGSTDTQYF.

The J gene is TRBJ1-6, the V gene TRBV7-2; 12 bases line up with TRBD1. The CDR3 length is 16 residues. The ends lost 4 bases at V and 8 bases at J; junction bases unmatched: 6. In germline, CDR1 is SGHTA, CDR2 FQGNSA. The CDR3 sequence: CASSSGTGGADSPLHF. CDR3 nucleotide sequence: TGTGCCAGCAGCTCAGGGACAGGGGGCGCAGATTCACCCCTCCACTTT.

As DNA, the CDR3 is TGTGCCAGCAGGCCGGGGCCGGAGGATGGCTACACCTTC. This translates into CASRPGPEDGYTF. The rearrangement uses TRBV6-5 and TRBJ1-2; possibly TRBD1 for D (5 bases). This CDR3 has 13 residues. In germline, CDR1 is MNHEY, CDR2 SVGAGI. Trimming left V 6 bases short and J 6 bases short, with 14 bases between.

For the CDR3, the DNA is TGCGCCAGCAGCCAGGGGGTGGCAGATACGCAGTATTTT. Encoded protein: CASSQGVADTQYF. The rearrangement joins TRBV4-3 to TRBJ2-3; D might be TRBD1 or TRBD2, each matching 5 bases. CDR3 length equals 13 residues. V lost 3 bases and J lost 4, with 8 bases in between. Germline CDR1 and CDR2: LGHNA and YSLEER.

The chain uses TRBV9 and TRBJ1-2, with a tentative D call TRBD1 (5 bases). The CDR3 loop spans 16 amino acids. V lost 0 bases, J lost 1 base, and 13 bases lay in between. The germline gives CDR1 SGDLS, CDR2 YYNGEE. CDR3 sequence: CASSVAGGWGNYGYTF. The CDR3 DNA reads TGTGCCAGCAGCGTAGCCGGGGGATGGGGTAACTATGGCTACACCTTC.

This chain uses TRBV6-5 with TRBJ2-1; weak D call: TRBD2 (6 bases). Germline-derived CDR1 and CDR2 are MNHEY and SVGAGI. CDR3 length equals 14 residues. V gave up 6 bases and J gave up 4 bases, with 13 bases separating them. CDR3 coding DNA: TGTGCCAGCAGGGGGCGGGGCAAGTACAATGAGCAGTTCTTC. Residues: CASRGRGKYNEQFF.

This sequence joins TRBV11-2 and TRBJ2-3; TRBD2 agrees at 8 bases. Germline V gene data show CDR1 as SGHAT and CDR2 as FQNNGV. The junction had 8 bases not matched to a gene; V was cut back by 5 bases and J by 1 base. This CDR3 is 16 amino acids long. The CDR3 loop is CASSQNGGAGTDTQYF. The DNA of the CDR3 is TGTGCCAGCAGCCAGAACGGGGGGGCTGGCACAGATACGCAGTATTTT.

The CDR3 is CASSDPWANTGELFF. CDR3 nucleotide sequence: TGTGCCAGCAGTGACCCATGGGCAAACACCGGGGAGCTGTTTTTT. The rearrangement links TRBV27 to TRBJ2-2; no definite D call. CDR1 is MNHEY and CDR2 is SMNVEV in the germline V gene (reference sequence). This CDR3 region has 15 residues. Trimming left V 5 bases short and J 2 bases short, with 12 bases between.

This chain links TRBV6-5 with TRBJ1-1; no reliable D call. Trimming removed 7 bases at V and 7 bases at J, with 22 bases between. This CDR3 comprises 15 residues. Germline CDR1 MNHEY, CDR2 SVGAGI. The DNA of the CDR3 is TGTGCCAGCACTCCCGCCCGCACCGTGGTGGGTGAAGCTTTCTTT. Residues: CASTPARTVVGEAFF.

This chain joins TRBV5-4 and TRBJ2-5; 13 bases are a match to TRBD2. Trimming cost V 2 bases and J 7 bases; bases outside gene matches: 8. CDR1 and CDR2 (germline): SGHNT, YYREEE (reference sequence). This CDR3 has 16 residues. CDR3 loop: CASSFRLAGGPGTQYF. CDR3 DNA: TGTGCCAGCAGCTTTAGACTAGCGGGGGGCCCGGGGACCCAGTACTTC.

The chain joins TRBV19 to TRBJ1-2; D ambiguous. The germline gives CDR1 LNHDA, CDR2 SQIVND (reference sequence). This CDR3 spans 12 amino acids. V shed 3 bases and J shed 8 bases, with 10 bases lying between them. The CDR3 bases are TGTGCCAGTAGTATCAACCAAAGGGGCTACACCTTC. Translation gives CASSINQRGYTF. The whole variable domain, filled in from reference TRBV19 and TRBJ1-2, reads DGGITQSPKYLFRKEGQNVTLSCEQNLNHDAMYWYRQDPGQGLRLIYYSQIVNDFQKGDIAEGYSVSREKKESFPLTVTSAQKNPTAFYLCASSINQRGYTFGSGTRLTVV.

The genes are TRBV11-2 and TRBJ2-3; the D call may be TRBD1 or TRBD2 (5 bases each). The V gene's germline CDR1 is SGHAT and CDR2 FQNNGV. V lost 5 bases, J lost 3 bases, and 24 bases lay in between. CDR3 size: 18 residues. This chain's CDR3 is CASSLLRLPGPRTDTQYF. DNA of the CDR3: TGTGCCAGCAGCCTACTACGCCTACCGGGACCGCGGACAGATACGCAGTATTTT.

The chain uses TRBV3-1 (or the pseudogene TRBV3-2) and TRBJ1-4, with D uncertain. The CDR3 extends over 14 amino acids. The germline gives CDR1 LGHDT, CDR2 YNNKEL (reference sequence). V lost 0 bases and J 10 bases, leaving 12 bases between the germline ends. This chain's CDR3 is CASSQEGFRGKLFF. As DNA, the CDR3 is TGTGCCAGCAGCCAAGAGGGATTCAGAGGAAAACTGTTTTTT.

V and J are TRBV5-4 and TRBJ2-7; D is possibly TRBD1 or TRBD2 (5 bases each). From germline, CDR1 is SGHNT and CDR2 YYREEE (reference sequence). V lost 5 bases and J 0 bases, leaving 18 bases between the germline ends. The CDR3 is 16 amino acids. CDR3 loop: CASSRPGPSSSYEQYF. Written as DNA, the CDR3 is TGTGCCAGCAGTCGTCCGGGACCGTCATCCTCCTACGAGCAGTACTTC. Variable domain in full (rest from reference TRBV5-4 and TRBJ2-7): ETGVTQSPTHLIKTRGQQVTLRCSSQSGHNTVSWYQQALGQGPQFIFQYYREEENGRGNFPPRFSGLQFPNYSSELNVNALELDDSALYLCASSRPGPSSSYEQYFGPGTRLTVT.

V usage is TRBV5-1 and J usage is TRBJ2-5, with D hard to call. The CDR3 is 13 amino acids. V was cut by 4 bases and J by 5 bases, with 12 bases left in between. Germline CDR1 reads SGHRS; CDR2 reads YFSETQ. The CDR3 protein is CASSPGGAETQYF. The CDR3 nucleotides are TGCGCCAGCAGCCCCGGTGGAGCGGAGACCCAGTACTTC.

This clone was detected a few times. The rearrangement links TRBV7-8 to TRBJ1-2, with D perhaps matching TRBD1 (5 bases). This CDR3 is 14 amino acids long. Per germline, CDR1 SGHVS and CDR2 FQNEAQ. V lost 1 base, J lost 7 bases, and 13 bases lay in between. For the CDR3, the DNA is TGTGCCAGCAGCTTAGGGGGCGCGGTAGGTGGCTACACCTTC. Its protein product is CASSLGGAVGGYTF.